This TCR beta chain is drawn from a study of persistence of HIV-infected CD4 T cells (dated by TCRdb to 2018 to 2020). In terms of the full investigation: The study isolated CMV- and HIV-1 Gag-responding CD4+ T cells from ART-treated individuals to examine antigen-driven clonal expansion of HIV-1-infected cells. The median time the participants had spent on suppressive ART was 8 years. Peripheral blood samples of up to roughly 180 mL were obtained at multiple time points, with the exception of two participants, for whom leukapheresis was performed at a single time point. The clonality of all cells in each sorted population was measured by TCRbeta sequencing, and the clonality of infected cells was measured by proviral sequencing. In the cross-participant TCR cluster analysis, eight or nine participants were included for CMV and more than five participants were included for Gag.

The immunoSEQ hsTCRB assay version 4 in survey mode was used to sequence TCRbeta repertoires from genomic DNA. For TCRbeta sequencing, genomic DNA was diluted to 10 ng/uL, and up to 1 ug was used per sample. On the study's bioinformatics: ImmunoSeq Analyzer 3.0 was used for analysis of TCRbeta data, and diversity was computed on productive nucleotide rearrangements. Using the Immunarch R package, the improved Chao index served to estimate lower-bound TCR diversity and the Gini coefficient served to estimate clonality. Nucleotide rearrangements that differed but encoded the same CDR3beta amino acid sequence were counted as separate clonotypes. Differential abundance analysis found TCRbeta sequences that were significantly enriched in antigen-responding cells compared with anti-CD3/anti-CD28-activated cells. TCRs were clustered by predicted peptide-MHC specificity with GLIPH2, both within individual participants and across merged participant data sets. TCRdb carries this immuneACCESS record with in-frame sequences only. Its versions omit some clonotypes, under half of them owing to an unresolved V gene in the studies checked, with the rest unexplained. The D gene and trimming were derived from the DNA, and the V and J assignments and clone size from that table. A total of more than 30,000 clones appear in this sample, over 80% of them only once. The ten largest account for roughly 6.7% of the sample.

The treatment or condition tag for this specimen amounts to: suppressive antiretroviral therapy. Lysates of CMV-infected fibroblasts at around 9.7 ug/mL were used to stimulate the cells. Nonresponding CD40L-negative CD69-negative CD45RO-high memory CD4+ T cells were sorted as memory populations depleted of antigen-responding cells. Participants were HIV-1-infected adults who started suppressive ART during chronic infection. For at least 4 years, participants had undetectable plasma HIV-1 RNA, below 50 copies/mL. To be included, a participant needed positive CMV serology and a CD4+ T cell count above 400 cells/uL. Before stimulation, PBMCs were isolated using density centrifugation and depleted of CD8+ T cells. For around 19 hours, the CD8-depleted PBMCs were stimulated with anti-CD28/CD49d costimulation, a CD40-blocking antibody, and enfuvirtide to prevent new infections. Cells were sorted on a Beckman Coulter MoFlo Legacy or XDP sorter, with propidium iodide excluding dead cells. For samples with more than one million cells, genomic DNA was extracted with the QIAamp DNA Mini Kit, and for all other samples the Quick-DNA Microprep Kit was used.

The cysteine opens and the phenylalanine closes a CDR3 of 14 amino acids. Here the CDR3 DNA is all that survives: 42 bases in frame from base 1. Sequences MDHEN (CDR1) and SYDVKM (CDR2) are obtained from the germline V gene. The paper as a whole reports these results and caveats: Bulk TCR analyses could not be limited to the rare CMV-responding cells that actually contained HIV-1 proviruses. TCRbeta richness in CMV- and Gag-responding cells was significantly lower than in anti-CD3/anti-CD28-responding cells; CMV-responding cells had higher oligoclonality than CD3/CD28-stimulated and Gag-responding cells. Enrichment of degenerate expanded CDR3beta sequences was found in antigen-responding cells, suggesting convergent selection of CD4+ responses to CMV and Gag. TCR oligoclonality correlated with proviral oligoclonality within the same sorted populations. The study involved few individuals and tested only a limited range of antigens.

This clone appeared a few times. It lacks a known antigen. The junction differs from germline at one of its ends, possibly a read error. Specimen: CD4+ T cells sorted from PBMCs after roughly 18-hour stimulation, collected from a patient who received antiretroviral therapy. The sample's cell subset or site label is to be understood as: CD40L-CD69- CD45RO-high memory CD4 T cells not responding to CMV lysate. The receptor was isolated from an adult woman with HIV who was CMV-seropositive. The receptor chain draws on TRBV28 and TRBJ2-7; 10 central nucleotides agree with TRBD2. The DNA reads TGTGCCAGCAGTTTTGATCCTAGCGGGGGTGCTCGGGCCTTC. This sequence encodes CASSFDPSGGARAF.